These 27 T cell receptor beta chains share one sample of origin, sequenced in a study of response to subunit inactivated influenza vaccine. TCRdb ran MiXCR on the RT-PCR reads and lists one entry per CDR3 protein. The table lists about 570,000 distinct CDR3 sequences, around 10% of them singletons. These same data were also listed under a study on T cells expressing NK-cell markers. This second report adds: Scientists made TCR beta cDNA using 5'RACE template switching with UMIs.

The starting material was PBMCs from blood, obtained on the day of vaccination. The source of these receptors is a man aged 50 to 59 who received an inactivated influenza vaccine.

This clonotype was seen only a few times. The V gene is TRBV14, the J gene TRBJ2-7; 7 bases line up with TRBD1. Germline-derived CDR1 and CDR2 are SGHDN and FVKESK. The ends lost 1 base at V and 1 base at J; junction bases unmatched: 4. This CDR3 is built from 15 residues. CDR3 DNA sequence: TGTGCCAGCAGCCAAGGACAGGGATATTCCTACGAGCAGTACTTC. Translation gives CASSQGQGYSYEQYF.

This clonotype came up a few times. This sequence joins TRBV5-1 and TRBJ1-1; D gene uncertain. The CDR3 is 15 amino acids. Trimming shortened V by 2 bases and J by 2 bases, and 13 bases separated the two germline ends. The germline CDR1 and CDR2 sequences are SGHRS and YFSETQ. This chain's CDR3 is CASSLTYRDNTEAFF. The CDR3 nucleotides are TGCGCCAGCAGCTTAACCTACAGAGACAACACTGAAGCTTTCTTT.

This clonotype was found a few times. This chain connects TRBV24-1 to TRBJ2-1, with 12 bases fitting TRBD1. The CDR3 has 16 residues. V dropped 6 bases and J dropped 6; count of bases not matched to a gene: 8. Germline lookup yields CDR1 KGHDR and CDR2 SFDVKD. CDR3 amino acids: CATSYPGTGGFNEQFF. In DNA form, the CDR3 reads TGTGCCACCAGTTACCCCGGGACAGGGGGCTTCAATGAGCAGTTCTTC.

The rearrangement uses TRBV20-1 and TRBJ2-1; 8 bases fit TRBD2. V was clipped by 6 bases and J by 6 bases; unmatched bases: 13. CDR3 length: 15 residues. Germline loops: CDR1 DFQATT, CDR2 SNEGSKA (reference sequence). The CDR3 sequence is CSAISGTRGSNEQFF. The CDR3 DNA reads TGCAGTGCAATTAGCGGGACCCGCGGCTCCAATGAGCAGTTCTTC.

This clonotype came up many times. The chain recombines TRBV28 with TRBJ1-2; D might be TRBD1 (5 bases). The germline V and J ends were trimmed by 6 bases and 7 bases, with 12 bases remaining between them. The CDR3 sequence is 12 residues long. Germline V CDR1 and CDR2: MDHEN, SYDVKM. The CDR3 DNA reads as TGTGCCAGCAGCAAATTGGGGGGTGGCTACACCTTC. Residues: CASSKLGGGYTF.

On this clonotype itself: A read error may explain this, as a much larger clone is one base away. V gene TRBV9 combines with J gene TRBJ2-7; 7 bases line up with TRBD1. This CDR3 spans 15 amino acids. CDR1 and CDR2 from the germline V gene are SGDLS and YYNGEE. The CDR3 coding sequence is TGTACCAGCAGCGCCCGGGACAGTTACTCCTACGAGCAGTACTTC. Its protein product is CTSSARDSYSYEQYF.

This clonotype was counted between two and nine times. The chain joins TRBV20-1 to TRBJ2-2; 7 nucleotides line up with TRBD2. V lost 0 bases to trimming and J lost 7 bases; unmatched junction nucleotides: 5. This CDR3 is 14 amino acids long. Germline-derived CDR1 and CDR2 are DFQATT and SNEGSKA (reference sequence). CDR3 sequence (DNA): TGCAGTGCTAGAGAAGGTAGCGGGTACGGGGAGCTGTTTTTT. Translated, it gives CSAREGSGYGELFF.

This chain joins TRBV11-1 and TRBJ2-2; 13 bases line up with TRBD2. The V gene's germline CDR1 is SGHAT and CDR2 FQDESV (reference sequence). CDR3 length equals 18 residues. Losses at the gene ends were 6 bases for V and 2 bases for J; bases not matched to a gene: 9. CDR3 coding DNA: TGTGCCAGCAGATCCGGACTAGCGGGAGAGGGAAACACCGGGGAGCTGTTTTTT. This gives the protein CASRSGLAGEGNTGELFF.

V is TRBV29-1 and J is TRBJ2-7, with 11 bases identical to TRBD2. V lost 1 base to trimming and J lost 0 bases; unmatched junction nucleotides: 5. The CDR3 totals 16 residues. In germline, CDR1 is SQVTM, CDR2 ANQGSEA. CDR3 DNA sequence: TGCAGCGTTGAAGGTGGGACTAGCGGCCGCTCCTACGAGCAGTACTTC. Encoded protein: CSVEGGTSGRSYEQYF.

This clonotype was counted a few times. This chain uses TRBV27 with TRBJ2-2; D is unclear. Germline V gene lookup returns CDR1 MNHEY and CDR2 SMNVEV (reference sequence). Trimming cost V 6 bases and J 5 bases, with 10 bases left between them. This CDR3 region has 13 residues. DNA of the CDR3: TGTGCCAGCAGACTACATGGGACCGGGGAGCTGTTTTTT. Translation: CASRLHGTGELFF.

There are a few counts of this clonotype. The J gene is TRBJ2-7, the V gene TRBV2; TRBD2 matches 7 bases. This CDR3 has 14 residues. Germline assignment: CDR1 SNHLY and CDR2 FYNNEI. V dropped 2 bases and J dropped 3; count of bases not matched to a gene: 4. CDR3 region: CASSETRGSYEQYF. The CDR3, as DNA: TGTGCCAGCAGTGAAACTCGCGGGAGCTACGAGCAGTACTTC.

This clonotype was recorded many times. CDR3 amino acids: CASSLAGLAGGRFYNEQFF. The CDR3 DNA reads TGTGCCAGCAGCTTGGCGGGGCTAGCGGGGGGGCGGTTCTACAATGAGCAGTTCTTC. The chain has TRBV5-6 and TRBJ2-1; 12 bases line up with TRBD2. V lost 0 bases to trimming and J lost 3 bases; unmatched junction nucleotides: 10. Germline-derived CDR1 and CDR2 are SGHDT and YYEEEE. CDR3 size: 19 residues.

The chain couples TRBV29-1 to TRBJ2-1; 10 bases line up with TRBD2. V was clipped by 3 bases and J by 8 bases; unmatched bases: 7. Germline V CDR1 and CDR2: SQVTM, ANQGSEA. The CDR3 sequence is 14 residues long. The CDR3 coding sequence is TGCAGCGTTGATATCCTAGCGGGAGACTATGAGCAGTTCTTC. It codes for CSVDILAGDYEQFF.

The chain has TRBV7-9 and TRBJ2-1; D gene unclear. CDR3 length: 15 residues. Germline-derived CDR1 and CDR2 are SEHNR and FQNEAQ (reference sequence). Trimming took off 5 bases at V and 0 bases at J, with 11 bases between the two ends. CDR3 sequence reads: CASSARAYSYNEQFF. The CDR3 DNA is TGTGCCAGCAGCGCTCGAGCTTACTCCTACAATGAGCAGTTCTTC.

The chain carries TRBV5-1 and TRBJ2-5; possible D gene TRBD1, 6 bases. This CDR3 has 16 amino acids. V lost 2 bases, J lost 2 bases, and 16 bases lay in between. The V gene's germline CDR1 is SGHRS and CDR2 YFSETQ. CDR3 in amino acids: CASSLQGQTLQETQYF. The CDR3 DNA is TGCGCCAGCAGCTTACAGGGCCAAACACTACAAGAGACCCAGTACTTC.

The chain employs TRBV7-2 and TRBJ2-1; D could derive from TRBD1 or TRBD2 (5 bases each). The CDR3 contains 17 residues. V was clipped by 0 bases and J by 4 bases, with 16 bases between them. Germline CDR1 SGHTA, CDR2 FQGNSA. CDR3 residues: CASSLALMGVVYNEQFF. The CDR3, as DNA: TGTGCCAGCAGCTTAGCGCTAATGGGGGTTGTTTACAATGAGCAGTTCTTC. Based on the CDR3 plus reference TRBV7-2 and TRBJ2-1, the full variable domain is GAGVSQSPSNKVTEKGKDVELRCDPISGHTALYWYRQSLGQGLEFLIYFQGNSAPDKSGLPSDRFSAERTGGSVSTLTIQRTQQEDSAVYLCASSLALMGVVYNEQFFGPGTRLTVL.

This clonotype was seen ten or more times. V and J are TRBV19 and TRBJ2-6; 12 positions agree with TRBD2. Per the germline V gene, CDR1 is LNHDA and CDR2 is SQIVND (reference sequence). CDR3 length equals 18 residues. V dropped 6 bases and J dropped 0; count of bases not matched to a gene: 6. CDR3 coding DNA: TGTGCCAGTAGCCATCGGACTAGCGGGATCTCTGGGGCCAACGTCCTGACTTTC. This sequence encodes CASSHRTSGISGANVLTF.

A few counts support this clonotype. The CDR3 DNA reads as TGCAGTGCTAGATCAAGCGGGGTCGCCTACGAGCAGTACTTC. Amino acids: CSARSSGVAYEQYF. V and J are TRBV20-1 and TRBJ2-7, with 7 bases aligning to TRBD2. Looked up from germline, CDR1 is DFQATT and CDR2 is SNEGSKA (reference sequence). The junction had 6 bases not matched to a gene; V was cut back by 2 bases and J by 2 bases. CDR3 length equals 14 residues.

CDR3 sequence (DNA): TGTGCCAGCTCACCCGGGACAGGGGGCGGTGAGCAGTTCTTC. This encodes CASSPGTGGGEQFF. The chain couples TRBV18 to TRBJ2-1; 12 bases agree with TRBD1. The J segment lost 9 bases and the V segment lost 3 bases, leaving 3 bases of the junction unmatched. The CDR3 is 14 amino acids. The germline gives CDR1 KGHSH, CDR2 LQKENI.

This clonotype has only a few counts. The chain is built from TRBV12-3 or TRBV12-4 and TRBJ2-7; no reliable D call. The CDR3 runs 14 residues. Trimming removed 4 bases from V and 0 bases from J, with 10 bases in between. This CDR3 is CASSSNGNSYEQYF. CDR3 sequence (DNA): TGTGCCAGCAGTTCCAACGGAAACTCCTACGAGCAGTACTTC.

This chain joins TRBV7-2 and TRBJ2-1, with D possibly TRBD2 on 6 matching bases. CDR1 SGHTA and CDR2 FQGNSA come from the germline V gene. Deletions cut 1 base from V and 8 bases from J, with 15 bases between. The CDR3 contains 15 residues. CDR3 DNA: TGTGCCAGCAGCTTAGTGTTAGCGGAGGGGTATGAGCAGTTCTTC. Translated: CASSLVLAEGYEQFF.

This clonotype was counted only a few times. The chain links TRBV29-1 to TRBJ2-1, with unresolved D. Deletions cut 0 bases from V and 1 base from J, with 10 bases between. In germline, CDR1 is SQVTM, CDR2 ANQGSEA. The CDR3 totals 15 residues. DNA of the CDR3: TGCAGCGTTGAAGATGAGGTCAGATCCTACAATGAGCAGTTCTTC. Translation gives CSVEDEVRSYNEQFF.

The chain has TRBV7-9 and TRBJ1-1; tentatively, D is TRBD1 (6 bases). The germline V gene has CDR1 SEHNR and CDR2 FQNEAQ (reference sequence). Trimming removed 1 base from V and 0 bases from J, with 15 bases in between. The CDR3 has 17 residues. Here the CDR3 reads CASSLEVGGGLNTEAFF. DNA for the CDR3: TGTGCCAGCAGCTTAGAAGTTGGAGGGGGGTTGAACACTGAAGCTTTCTTT.

This clonotype came up a few times. The chain couples TRBV10-3 to TRBJ2-1; D unclear. The CDR3 runs 13 residues. Trimming took 7 bases from V and 9 from J, leaving 16 bases between them. Looked up from germline, CDR1 is ENHRY and CDR2 is SYGVKD. CDR3 DNA: TGTGCCATCAAATCGGCAGTTCTCAGTGAGCAGTTCTTC. This sequence encodes CAIKSAVLSEQFF.

In its sample, this clonotype was seen many times. The rearrangement links TRBV5-1 to TRBJ2-5; maybe TRBD1 (6 bases). Germline V lookup: CDR1 SGHRS, CDR2 YFSETQ. CDR3 length: 15 amino acids. V lost 4 bases, J lost 1 base, and 14 bases lay in between. CDR3 protein: CASSEPGDFQETQYF. CDR3 nucleotides: TGCGCCAGCAGCGAACCAGGGGATTTCCAAGAGACCCAGTACTTC.

This clonotype was seen more than once but under ten times. This chain connects TRBV7-3 to TRBJ2-1; TRBD2 matches at 9 bases. This CDR3 comprises 16 residues. From germline, CDR1 is SGHTA and CDR2 FQGTGA. The junction had 11 bases not matched to a gene; V was cut back by 5 bases and J by 6 bases. CDR3 coding DNA: TGTGCCAGCAGCCCCTCAGCGGGAGGCCGGCCCAATGAGCAGTTCTTC. It is translated as CASSPSAGGRPNEQFF.

This clonotype was seen only a few times. The rearrangement joins TRBV7-2 to TRBJ2-3; D possibly matches TRBD1 or TRBD2 (5 bases each). The V and J ends lost 1 base and 0 bases respectively, with 17 bases between them. Germline CDR1 and CDR2: SGHTA and FQGNSA. The CDR3 sequence is 18 residues long. The CDR3, as DNA: TGTGCCAGCAGCTTAGTGCCACCGGGACGGGGAAGCACAGATACGCAGTATTTT. This encodes CASSLVPPGRGSTDTQYF.